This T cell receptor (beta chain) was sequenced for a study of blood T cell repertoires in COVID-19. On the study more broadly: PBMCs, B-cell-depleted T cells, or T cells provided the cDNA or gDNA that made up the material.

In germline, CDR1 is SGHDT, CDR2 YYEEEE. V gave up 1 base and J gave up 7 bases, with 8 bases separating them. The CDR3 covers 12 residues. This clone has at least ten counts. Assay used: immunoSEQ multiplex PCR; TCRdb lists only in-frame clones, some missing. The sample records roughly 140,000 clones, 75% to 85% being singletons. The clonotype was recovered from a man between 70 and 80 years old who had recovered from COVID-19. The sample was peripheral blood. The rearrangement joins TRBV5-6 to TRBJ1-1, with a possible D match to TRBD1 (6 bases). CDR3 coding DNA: TGTGCCAGCAGCTTGCAGGGGTTTGAAGCTTTCTTT. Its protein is CASSLQGFEAFF.